This is a list of T cell receptor beta chains from one sample in a study of shared clonotypes between healthy human individuals. Here immunoSEQ multiplex PCR was the method, and the copy in TCRdb shows in-frame clones only, minus some. The sample lists some 480,000 clones, 79% seen once, with roughly 12% in the top ten. The specimen sequenced was PBMCs. Receptor source: a middle-aged woman in good health. Some clones in this sample may be carry-over from other donors' samples. Both conserved end residues are part of each CDR3. D genes are given only for firm matches. Some rows mark clone size as missing; the rest say once, few, many or name a class of expanded clone.

j_call	d_call	clone_size	v_call	cdr3_aa	cdr3_nt
TRBJ2-3	TRBD2	-	TRBV29-1	CSAETSGRPDTQYF	TGCAGCGCCGAGACTAGCGGGAGGCCAGATACGCAGTATTTT
TRBJ1-4	-	-	TRBV19	CASTGFGGPTNEKLFF	TGTGCCAGTACAGGGTTTGGGGGGCCTACTAATGAAAAACTGTTTTTT
TRBJ1-1	TRBD1	many	TRBV4-2	CASSQASDRVNTEAFF	TGTGCCAGCAGCCAAGCGTCTGACAGGGTGAACACTGAAGCTTTCTTT
TRBJ2-7	-	few	TRBV13	CASSHLWSRGSSSYEQYF	TGTGCCAGCAGCCACTTGTGGTCACGGGGGTCGAGCTCCTACGAGCAGTACTTC
TRBJ2-1	-	-	TRBV7-9	CASSLVGGTWDEPFF	TGTGCCAGCAGCTTAGTTGGCGGAACCTGGGATGAGCCGTTCTTC
TRBJ2-3	-	-	TRBV18	CASSPREDSKTDTQYF	TGTGCCAGCTCACCTCGAGAGGACAGCAAGACAGATACGCAGTATTTT
TRBJ2-7	TRBD2	-	TRBV28	CASSLTSGSYEQYF	TGTGCCAGCAGTTTAACTAGCGGTTCCTACGAGCAGTACTTC
TRBJ2-1	TRBD2	-	TRBV19	CASMGLAGPSYNEQFF	TGTGCCAGTATGGGGCTAGCGGGACCCTCCTACAATGAGCAGTTCTTC
TRBJ2-1	TRBD1	-	TRBV11-3	CASSLEGTGNNEQFF	TGTGCCAGCAGCTTAGAAGGGACAGGCAACAATGAGCAGTTCTTC
TRBJ2-3	-	once	TRBV2	CASSWETDTQYF	TGTGCCAGCAGTTGGGAGACAGATACGCAGTATTTT
TRBJ1-4	-	few	TRBV9	CASGRSWGVDMEKLFF	TGTGCCAGCGGCCGCTCGTGGGGGGTGGATATGGAAAAACTGTTTTTT
TRBJ2-1	-	-	TRBV5-1	CASSFQGHPSVYNEQFF	TGCGCCAGCAGCTTCCAGGGACACCCAAGTGTCTACAATGAGCAGTTCTTC
TRBJ2-5	-	-	TRBV28	CASSLPQGGETQYF	TGTGCCAGCAGTCTCCCGCAGGGGGGGGAGACCCAGTACTTC
TRBJ2-7	TRBD1	many	TRBV7-9	CASRETGSEQYF	TGTGCCAGCCGCGAGACAGGGAGCGAGCAGTACTTC
TRBJ2-7	-	once	TRBV29-1	CSGVTGEFEQYF	TGCAGCGGGGTGACAGGCGAATTCGAGCAGTACTTC
TRBJ2-7	-	-	TRBV18	CASSPYSPKNEQYF	TGTGCCAGCTCACCATACAGCCCCAAGAACGAGCAGTACTTC
TRBJ2-7	TRBD2	-	TRBV10-3	CAIRAGTSGRAMDEQYF	TGTGCCATCAGAGCCGGGACTAGCGGGAGGGCCATGGACGAGCAGTACTTC
TRBJ2-1	TRBD2	-	TRBV5-1	CASSEWTSGRALGNEQFF	TGCGCCAGCAGCGAATGGACTAGCGGGAGGGCCCTCGGGAATGAGCAGTTCTTC
TRBJ2-2	-	-	TRBV7-3	CASSSSPGANTGELFF	TGTGCCAGCAGCTCCTCCCCAGGGGCGAACACCGGGGAGCTGTTTTTT
TRBJ2-7	-	-	TRBV7-9	CASARVASYEQYF	TGTGCCAGCGCCCGGGTGGCCTCCTACGAGCAGTACTTC
TRBJ2-1	-	-	TRBV11-2	CASSWSRDNEQFF	TGTGCCAGCAGCTGGTCGAGAGACAATGAGCAGTTCTTC
TRBJ2-5	-	-	TRBV6-1	CASSETQTGTKETQYF	TGTGCCAGCAGTGAAACGCAGACTGGAACGAAAGAGACCCAGTACTTC
TRBJ1-1	-	-	TRBV5-1	CASSKGPTNTEAFF	TGCGCCAGCAGCAAGGGACCCACGAACACTGAAGCTTTCTTT